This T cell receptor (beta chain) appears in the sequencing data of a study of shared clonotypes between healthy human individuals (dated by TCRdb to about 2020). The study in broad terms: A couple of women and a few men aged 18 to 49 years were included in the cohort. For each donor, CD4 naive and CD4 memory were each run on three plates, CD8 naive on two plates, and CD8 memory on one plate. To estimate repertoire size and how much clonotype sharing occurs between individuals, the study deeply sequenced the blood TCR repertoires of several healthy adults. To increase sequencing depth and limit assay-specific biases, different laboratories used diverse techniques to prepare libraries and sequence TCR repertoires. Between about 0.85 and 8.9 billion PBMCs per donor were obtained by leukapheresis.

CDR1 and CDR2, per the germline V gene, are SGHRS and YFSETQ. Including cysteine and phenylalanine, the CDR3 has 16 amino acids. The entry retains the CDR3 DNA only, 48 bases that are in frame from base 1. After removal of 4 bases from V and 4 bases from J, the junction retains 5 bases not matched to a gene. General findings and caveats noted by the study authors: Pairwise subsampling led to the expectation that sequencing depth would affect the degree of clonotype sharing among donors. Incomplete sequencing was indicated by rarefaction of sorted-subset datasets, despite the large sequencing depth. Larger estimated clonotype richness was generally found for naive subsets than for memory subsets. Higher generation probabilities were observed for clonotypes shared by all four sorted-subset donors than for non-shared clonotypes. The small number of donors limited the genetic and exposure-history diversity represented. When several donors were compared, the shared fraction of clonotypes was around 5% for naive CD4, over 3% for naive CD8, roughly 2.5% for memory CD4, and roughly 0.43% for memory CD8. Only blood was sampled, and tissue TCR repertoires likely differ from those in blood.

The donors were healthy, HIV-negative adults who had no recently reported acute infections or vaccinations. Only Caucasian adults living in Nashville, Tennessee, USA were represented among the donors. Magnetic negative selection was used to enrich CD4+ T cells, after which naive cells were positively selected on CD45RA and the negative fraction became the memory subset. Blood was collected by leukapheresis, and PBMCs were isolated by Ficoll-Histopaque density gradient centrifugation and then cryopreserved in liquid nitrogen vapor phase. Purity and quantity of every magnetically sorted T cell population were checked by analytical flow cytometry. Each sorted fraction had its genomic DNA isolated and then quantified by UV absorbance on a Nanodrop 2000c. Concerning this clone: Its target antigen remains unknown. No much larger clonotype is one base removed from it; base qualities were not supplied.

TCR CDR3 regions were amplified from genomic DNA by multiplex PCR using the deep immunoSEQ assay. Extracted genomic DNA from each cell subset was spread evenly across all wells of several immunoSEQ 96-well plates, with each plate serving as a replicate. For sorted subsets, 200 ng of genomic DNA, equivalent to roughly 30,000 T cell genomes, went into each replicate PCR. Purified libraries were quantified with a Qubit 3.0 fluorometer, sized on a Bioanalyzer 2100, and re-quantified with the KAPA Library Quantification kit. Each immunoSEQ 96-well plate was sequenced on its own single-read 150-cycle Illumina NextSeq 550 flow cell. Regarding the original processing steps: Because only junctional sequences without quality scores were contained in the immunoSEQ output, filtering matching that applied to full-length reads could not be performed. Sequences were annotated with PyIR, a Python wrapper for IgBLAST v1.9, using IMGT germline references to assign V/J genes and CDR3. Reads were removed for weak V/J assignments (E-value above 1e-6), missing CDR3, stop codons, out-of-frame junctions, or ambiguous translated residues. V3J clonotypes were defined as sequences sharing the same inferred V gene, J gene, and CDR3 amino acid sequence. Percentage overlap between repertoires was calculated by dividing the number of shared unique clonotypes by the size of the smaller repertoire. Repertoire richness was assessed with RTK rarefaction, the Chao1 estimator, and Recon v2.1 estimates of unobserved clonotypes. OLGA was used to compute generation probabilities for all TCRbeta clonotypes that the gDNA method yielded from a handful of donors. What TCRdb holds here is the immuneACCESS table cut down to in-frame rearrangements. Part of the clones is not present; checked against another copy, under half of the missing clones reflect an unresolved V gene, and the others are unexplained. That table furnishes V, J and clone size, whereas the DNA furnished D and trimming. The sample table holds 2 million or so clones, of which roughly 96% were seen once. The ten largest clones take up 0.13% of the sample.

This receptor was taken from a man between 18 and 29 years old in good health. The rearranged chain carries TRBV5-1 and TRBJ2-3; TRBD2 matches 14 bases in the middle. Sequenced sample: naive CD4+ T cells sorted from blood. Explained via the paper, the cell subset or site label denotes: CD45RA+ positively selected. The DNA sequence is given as TGCGCCAGCAGCCCTGGGACTAGCGGGAGTGCAGATACGCAGTATTTT. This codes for CASSPGTSGSADTQYF.